This passage covers 23 T cell receptor beta chains from one sample sequenced in a study of graft-versus-host responses after intestinal transplantation. These receptors have no known antigen. This table comes from immunoSEQ multiplex PCR, and its TCRdb copy is limited to in-frame clones, with some not included. The sample lists about 36,000 clones, 94% occurring once. The sample here was unstimulated CD4+ T cells sorted from spleen or lymph node cells, taken before transplant. These receptors all stem from a human donor who was the organ donor for an intestinal transplant.

The V and J genes are TRBV6-5 and TRBJ2-7, with D hard to call. V was pared by 5 bases and J by 0 bases, with 11 bases between. Germline V gene data show CDR1 as MNHEY and CDR2 as SVGAGI. The CDR3 is made up of 14 amino acids. The CDR3 here is CASSTTGLSYEQYF. CDR3 nucleotides: TGTGCCAGCAGTACCACGGGCCTCTCCTACGAGCAGTACTTC.

The gene calls are TRBV7-2 and TRBJ2-3; D assignment may be TRBD1 or TRBD2 (6 bases each). Trimming took 1 base from V and 2 from J, leaving 7 bases between them. CDR1 is SGHTA and CDR2 is FQGNSA in the germline V gene. The CDR3 is 14 amino acids. The CDR3 nucleotides are TGTGCCAGCAGCTTAGGGGGGGCCACAGATACGCAGTATTTT. Its translation: CASSLGGATDTQYF.

The rearrangement joins TRBV9 to TRBJ2-5, with D tentatively TRBD1 (5 bases). The length of the CDR3 is 14 residues. CDR1 and CDR2 (germline): SGDLS, YYNGEE. Deletions cut 0 bases from V and 4 bases from J, with 10 bases between. The CDR3 DNA is TGTGCCAGCAGCGTAGGCAGCAGGGCAGAGACCCAGTACTTC. Its translation is CASSVGSRAETQYF.

The J gene is TRBJ1-1, the V gene TRBV27, with 8 bases matching TRBD1. Germline CDR1 is MNHEY and CDR2 is SMNVEV (reference sequence). V was pared by 5 bases and J by 5 bases, with 10 bases of the junction left unmatched. The CDR3 is 15 amino acids. CDR3 bases: TGTGCCAGCAGTAGAGGGGACAGGACGGTTACTGAAGCTTTCTTT. Translated, it gives CASSRGDRTVTEAFF.

The rearrangement uses TRBV19 and TRBJ2-5; D is possibly TRBD1 or TRBD2 (5 bases each). The V and J ends lost 4 bases and 5 bases respectively, with 17 bases between them. The CDR3 sequence is 15 residues long. Germline lookup yields CDR1 LNHDA and CDR2 SQIVND (reference sequence). The CDR3 region is CASSKPGQAVETQYF. As DNA, the CDR3 is TGTGCCAGTAGTAAGCCGGGGCAGGCTGTTGAGACCCAGTACTTC. Drawing the rest from reference TRBV19 and TRBJ2-5, the complete variable domain is DGGITQSPKYLFRKEGQNVTLSCEQNLNHDAMYWYRQDPGQGLRLIYYSQIVNDFQKGDIAEGYSVSREKKESFPLTVTSAQKNPTAFYLCASSKPGQAVETQYFGPGTRLLVL.

The chain combines TRBV30 with TRBJ2-2, with TRBD2 matching over 10 bases. Germline V gives CDR1 GTSNPN, CDR2 SVGIG (reference sequence). V gave up 0 bases and J gave up 4 bases; unmatched junction bases: 5. The CDR3 sequence is 16 residues long. CDR3 nucleotide sequence: TGTGCCTGGAGTGTGTTGCCTAGCGGGGGCACCGGGGAGCTGTTTTTT. This gives the protein CAWSVLPSGGTGELFF.

This chain joins TRBV6-7 and TRBJ2-1, with 9 bases that match TRBD2. TRBV6-7 falls under the ORF class, with uncertain function. Trimming at V came to 4 bases and at J to 2 bases, leaving 3 bases not matched to a gene. The CDR3 covers 15 residues. CDR3 nucleotide sequence: TGTGCCAGCAGTTGGTGCGGGGGGGCCTACAATGAGCAGTTCTTC. Its translation: CASSWCGGAYNEQFF.

The chain recombines TRBV5-1 with TRBJ2-3; TRBD2 matches at 8 bases. There are 13 residues in the CDR3. Germline CDR1 is SGHRS and CDR2 is YFSETQ. The V segment lost 4 bases and the J segment 5 bases; nucleotides outside the gene matches: 3. The CDR3, as DNA: TGCGCCAGCAGCACAACTAGCGGAGATACGCAGTATTTT. This gives the protein CASSTTSGDTQYF.

The gene calls are TRBV7-3 and TRBJ2-7, with D tentatively TRBD2 (6 bases). Trimming pared 5 bases from V and 0 bases from J, leaving 14 bases between. CDR1 SGHTA and CDR2 FQGTGA come from the germline V gene. CDR3 size: 15 residues. The CDR3 is CASSPRGRSSYEQYF. The CDR3 region has the DNA TGTGCCAGCAGCCCCCGGGGGAGGAGCTCCTACGAGCAGTACTTC.

This chain joins TRBV5-1 and TRBJ1-1, with 9 bases aligning to TRBD1. The CDR3 has 14 residues. The ends lost 6 bases at V and 1 base at J; junction bases unmatched: 4. CDR1 is SGHRS, CDR2 YFSETQ, per germline. The CDR3: CASTATGGNTEAFF. DNA for the CDR3: TGCGCCAGCACCGCGACAGGGGGGAACACTGAAGCTTTCTTT. The whole variable domain, remainder taken from reference TRBV5-1 and TRBJ1-1, is KAGVTQTPRYLIKTRGQQVTLSCSPISGHRSVSWYQQTPGQGLQFLFEYFSETQRNKGNFPGRFSGRQFSNSRSEMNVSTLELGDSALYLCASTATGGNTEAFFGQGTRLTVV.

The chain combines TRBV7-9 with TRBJ1-4, with D hard to call. Germline V lookup: CDR1 SEHNR, CDR2 FQNEAQ (reference sequence). Trimming cost V 7 bases and J 0 bases, with 9 bases left between them. The CDR3 has 14 amino acids. CDR3 sequence (DNA): TGTGCCAGCAACTCGTTGACAACTAATGAAAAACTGTTTTTT. Amino acids: CASNSLTTNEKLFF.

V usage is TRBV15 and J usage is TRBJ2-3, with TRBD2 as a possible D gene (6 bases). V was pared by 7 bases and J by 1 base, with 9 bases between. Germline assignment: CDR1 LNHNV and CDR2 YYDKDF (reference sequence). This CDR3 is 13 amino acids long. The CDR3 sequence is CATKEGRTDTQYF. CDR3 sequence (DNA): TGTGCCACCAAGGAGGGTCGCACAGATACGCAGTATTTT.

V gene TRBV28 combines with J gene TRBJ1-5; TRBD1 matches at 7 bases. V lost 4 bases, J lost 1 base, and 1 base stayed unmatched. Germline values: CDR1 MDHEN, CDR2 SYDVKM. This CDR3 has 14 amino acids. The CDR3 loop is CASSSGGSNQPQHF. The CDR3 nucleotides are TGTGCCAGCAGTTCAGGGGGGAGCAATCAGCCCCAGCATTTT.

Only a few counts were recorded for this clone. V usage is TRBV6-6 and J usage is TRBJ1-2; 9 nucleotides agree with TRBD1. V gave up 5 bases and J gave up 8 bases; unmatched junction bases: 6. There are 13 residues in the CDR3. Germline CDR1 and CDR2: MNHNY and SVGAGI (reference sequence). The CDR3 reads CASSGTGWEGYTF. In DNA, the CDR3 is TGTGCCAGCAGTGGGACAGGGTGGGAAGGCTACACCTTC.

The chain links TRBV11-3 to TRBJ2-3; D is unresolved. The V end was cut by 1 base, the J end by 6 bases, with 11 bases between. This CDR3 region has 14 residues. Germline CDR1 and CDR2: SGHNT and YENEEA. The CDR3 is CASSLGSMADTQYF. DNA of the CDR3: TGTGCCAGCAGCTTAGGGTCCATGGCCGATACGCAGTATTTT.

This clone was counted a single time. V and J are TRBV18 and TRBJ1-2, with D maybe TRBD1 (5 bases). Deletions cut 1 base from V and 6 bases from J, with 6 bases between. Germline CDR1 and CDR2: KGHSH and LQKENI. CDR3 length equals 12 residues. CDR3 region: CASSPRGDGYTF. The CDR3 DNA sequence: TGTGCCAGCTCACCACGGGGGGATGGCTACACCTTC. The full variable domain, with the rest looked up from reference TRBV18 and TRBJ1-2, is NAGVMQNPRHLVRRRGQEARLRCSPMKGHSHVYWYRQLPEEGLKFMVYLQKENIIDESGMPKERFSAEFPKEGPSILRIQQVVRGDSAAYFCASSPRGDGYTFGSGTRLTVV.

The chain combines TRBV27 with TRBJ2-5, with TRBD1 as a possible D gene (6 bases). The CDR3 length is 15 residues. Germline V gene lookup returns CDR1 MNHEY and CDR2 SMNVEV (reference sequence). V lost 2 bases, J lost 1 base, and 11 bases lay in between. The DNA of the CDR3 is TGTGCCAGCAGTTTAAGCAGGACAGTCCAAGAGACCCAGTACTTC. Amino acids: CASSLSRTVQETQYF.

The chain recombines TRBV7-9 with TRBJ1-4; D unresolved. Trimming shortened V by 5 bases and J by 6 bases, and 13 bases separated the two germline ends. CDR1 is SEHNR, CDR2 FQNEAQ, per germline (reference sequence). The CDR3 runs to 14 residues. CDR3 coding DNA: TGTGCCAGCAGCCTCCCAGTAGTTGATGAAAAACTGTTTTTT. Its protein is CASSLPVVDEKLFF.

V usage is TRBV5-4 and J usage is TRBJ1-1; possible D gene TRBD1, 6 bases. With 4 bases removed from V and 0 bases from J, the gap between germline ends came to 13 bases. Germline values: CDR1 SGHNT, CDR2 YYREEE (reference sequence). The CDR3 extends over 15 amino acids. This chain's CDR3 is CASSRGQVLNTEAFF. The DNA of the CDR3 is TGTGCCAGCAGCCGGGGGCAGGTACTGAACACTGAAGCTTTCTTT.

The rearrangement joins TRBV7-2 to TRBJ2-1; 9 bases match TRBD2. The ends lost 2 bases at V and 4 bases at J; junction bases unmatched: 0. The length of the CDR3 is 14 residues. The V gene's germline CDR1 is SGHTA and CDR2 FQGNSA. The CDR3 here is CASSLLAGYNEQFF. In DNA, the CDR3 is TGTGCCAGCAGCTTACTAGCGGGGTACAATGAGCAGTTCTTC.

The rearrangement uses TRBV7-2 and TRBJ2-2; tentatively, D is TRBD2 (6 bases). CDR1 is SGHTA and CDR2 is FQGNSA in the germline V gene. Trimming took off 2 bases at V and 2 bases at J, with 9 bases between the two ends. The CDR3 has 15 amino acids. Here the CDR3 reads CASSLTSHNTGELFF. The CDR3 DNA reads as TGTGCCAGCAGCTTAACTAGCCATAACACCGGGGAGCTGTTTTTT.

V usage is TRBV11-2 and J usage is TRBJ2-1; D gene ambiguous. CDR1 SGHAT and CDR2 FQNNGV come from the germline V gene. The CDR3 is 13 amino acids. V shed 1 base and J shed 3 bases, with 4 bases lying between them. The CDR3 loop reads CASSLVLYNEQFF. CDR3 DNA: TGTGCCAGCAGCTTAGTTCTCTACAATGAGCAGTTCTTC.

The rearrangement uses TRBV4-3 and TRBJ2-2; 9 bases match TRBD1. Germline-derived CDR1 and CDR2 are LGHNA and YSLEER. V was clipped by 1 base and J by 6 bases; unmatched bases: 3. The CDR3 covers 15 residues. The CDR3 DNA follows: TGCGCCAGCAGCCAAGGGGACAGGGACGCCGGGGAGCTGTTTTTT. The encoded protein is CASSQGDRDAGELFF.